The sequence of this T cell receptor (beta chain) was determined in a study of CD8 T cell repertoires and HIV-1 epitope variants. In the study overall: Control wells had CMV/EBV/flu peptides, negative Ebola AY9, or no peptide. Separate from the cultures, 1M uncultured T cells served as baseline.

TCR beta CDR3 was sequenced at survey depth on immunoSEQ. TCRdb's copy holds only in-frame clones and misses some; the assay was immunoSEQ multiplex PCR. The table lists 90,000 or so clones, 70% to 75% of them singletons. The CDR3 covers 18 residues. V lost 2 bases and J lost 0, with 18 bases in between. Germline V gene sequence: CDR1 SGHDT, CDR2 YYEEEE. The source of this sequence is a male donor with HIV. The specimen was uncultured baseline CD8+ T cells from peripheral blood mononuclear cells (PBMCs). V gene TRBV5-6 combines with J gene TRBJ1-5; perhaps TRBD1 as D (5 bases). The CDR3 DNA reads as TGTGCCAGCAGCTTCGGCGGACAACCGATGTATAGCAATCAGCCCCAGCATTTT. This encodes CASSFGGQPMYSNQPQHF.